The 15 T cell receptor beta chains in this list originate from one sample, sequenced in a study of T-cell reconstitution after alpha-beta-depleted transplantation in children. A library of TCRbeta sequences, prepared with unique molecular identifiers, was generated. A single record per CDR3 protein comes from TCRdb applying MiXCR to the PCR reads. This table holds some 240,000 distinct CDR3 sequences, about 8.8% found once. Sequenced material: PBMCs from the stem cell graft donor, taken from the stem cell graft. Receptor source: a human donor who donated a stem cell graft to a child with SCID.

This clonotype has at least ten counts. The chain uses TRBV28 and TRBJ1-6; possible D gene TRBD1, 6 bases. The germline CDR1 and CDR2 sequences are MDHEN and SYDVKM. The length of the CDR3 is 17 residues. The V end was cut by 5 bases, the J end by 1 base, with 15 bases between. The CDR3 protein is CASSPLKQGSYNSPLHF. DNA for the CDR3: TGTGCCAGCAGTCCCCTCAAACAGGGATCCTATAATTCACCCCTCCACTTT.

The table lists this clonotype with many counts. The chain carries TRBV7-2 and TRBJ2-5; D may be TRBD2 (6 bases). Trimming shortened V by 2 bases and J by 2 bases, and 12 bases separated the two germline ends. This CDR3 spans 15 amino acids. Germline values: CDR1 SGHTA, CDR2 FQGNSA. The DNA for the CDR3 is TGTGCCAGCAGCTTACGCGGGACTTTACAAGAGACCCAGTACTTC. The encoded protein is CASSLRGTLQETQYF.

At least ten counts were recorded for this clonotype. The rearrangement uses TRBV6-1 and TRBJ2-6; 9 bases agree with TRBD1. CDR3 size: 15 residues. Germline lookup yields CDR1 MNHNS and CDR2 SASEGT. V lost 7 bases to trimming and J lost 4 bases; unmatched junction nucleotides: 5. In nucleotides, the CDR3 is TGTGCCAGCATGTGGACAGGGGAAGGGGCCAACGTCCTGACTTTC. This translates into CASMWTGEGANVLTF.

This clonotype was seen ten or more times. V and J are TRBV20-1 and TRBJ2-5, with D tentatively TRBD2 (5 bases). The V and J ends lost 6 bases and 1 base respectively, with 9 bases between them. Germline CDR1 reads DFQATT; CDR2 reads SNEGSKA (reference sequence). CDR3 size: 12 residues. The CDR3 region has the DNA TGCAGTGCGCCTAGCCTCCAAGAGACCCAGTACTTC. It is translated as CSAPSLQETQYF.

This clonotype came up many times. The chain links TRBV5-1 to TRBJ1-3; no clear D gene. V lost 0 bases, J lost 0 bases, and 13 bases lay in between. Per germline, CDR1 SGHRS and CDR2 YFSETQ. The CDR3 sequence is 17 residues long. The CDR3 DNA follows: TGCGCCAGCAGCTTGGTGGCGGGTCACCACTCTGGAAACACCATATATTTT. The encoded protein is CASSLVAGHHSGNTIYF.

This clonotype was detected many times. V usage is TRBV7-9 and J usage is TRBJ1-4; TRBD1 matches 7 bases. The CDR3 has 15 residues. V gave up 2 bases and J gave up 8 bases; unmatched junction bases: 8. The germline V gene encodes CDR1 SEHNR and CDR2 FQNEAQ (reference sequence). The DNA for the CDR3 is TGTGCCAGCAGCTTAAACCGACAGGGAAGCGAAAAACTGTTTTTT. It yields the protein CASSLNRQGSEKLFF.

This clonotype was found many times. The chain recombines TRBV29-1 with TRBJ2-3; D is unresolved. The CDR3 totals 13 residues. Trimming stripped 0 bases from V and 4 bases from J, with 8 bases between. Germline CDR1 and CDR2: SQVTM and ANQGSEA. The CDR3 protein is CSVEEPVPDTQYF. CDR3 nucleotide sequence: TGCAGCGTTGAAGAGCCGGTTCCAGATACGCAGTATTTT.

This clonotype appeared many times. The rearrangement links TRBV29-1 to TRBJ2-7; TRBD1 matches 7 bases. J lost 0 bases, V lost 0 bases, and 5 bases had no gene match. The germline gives CDR1 SQVTM, CDR2 ANQGSEA. This CDR3 has 15 amino acids. The CDR3 region has the DNA TGCAGCGTTGAAGAAAGCCCAGGGGGCTCCTACGAGCAGTACTTC. This sequence encodes CSVEESPGGSYEQYF.

The sample holds many counts of this clonotype. This chain links TRBV5-1 with TRBJ2-2, with TRBD1 matching 7 bases. Trimming at V came to 1 base and at J to 4 bases, leaving 7 bases not matched to a gene. CDR3 length equals 16 residues. Germline V gene data show CDR1 as SGHRS and CDR2 as YFSETQ. The CDR3 loop reads CASSLTRQGSTGELFF. The DNA for the CDR3 is TGCGCCAGCAGCTTGACGCGACAGGGATCCACCGGGGAGCTGTTTTTT.

This clonotype was observed at least ten times. The chain combines TRBV12-3 or TRBV12-4 with TRBJ1-1; the D is unclear. This CDR3 spans 13 amino acids. Trimming took off 1 base at V and 4 bases at J, with 7 bases between the two ends. CDR3 amino acids: CASSLGPGTEAFF. As DNA, the CDR3 is TGTGCCAGCAGTTTAGGTCCGGGCACTGAAGCTTTCTTT.

The chain uses TRBV30 and TRBJ1-1; D not resolved. V shed 0 bases and J shed 1 base, with 3 bases lying between them. CDR3 size: 12 residues. The germline CDR1 and CDR2 sequences are GTSNPN and SVGIG (reference sequence). In nucleotides, the CDR3 is TGTGCCTGGAGTGTTGCGAACACTGAAGCTTTCTTT. Its translation is CAWSVANTEAFF.

This clonotype was picked up many times. J is TRBJ2-6 and V is TRBV5-1; D perhaps matches TRBD2 (6 bases). The ends were cut back, 0 bases at V and 0 bases at J, with 10 bases in the middle. CDR1 is SGHRS and CDR2 is YFSETQ in the germline V gene. The CDR3 totals 17 residues. The CDR3 protein is CASSLVGGNSGANVLTF. Here the CDR3 DNA reads TGCGCCAGCAGCTTGGTCGGGGGTAACTCTGGGGCCAACGTCCTGACTTTC.

This clonotype was detected many times. The chain is built from TRBV7-2 and TRBJ2-2, with D hard to call. This CDR3 is 18 amino acids long. Trimming removed 1 base at V and 5 bases at J, with 20 bases between. CDR1 and CDR2 (germline): SGHTA, FQGNSA. Written as DNA, the CDR3 is TGTGCCAGCAGCTTAGTGCGAACCGCAGTCGAGAGGACCGGGGAGCTGTTTTTT. It yields the protein CASSLVRTAVERTGELFF.

There are many counts of this clonotype. V usage is TRBV11-1 and J usage is TRBJ1-5; 9 bases align to TRBD1. The junction had 5 bases not matched to a gene; V was cut back by 4 bases and J by 4 bases. The CDR3 length is 15 residues. CDR1 is SGHAT, CDR2 FQDESV, per germline (reference sequence). As DNA, the CDR3 is TGTGCCAGCAGCTCCGGGACAGGGTGGAATCAGCCCCAGCATTTT. It translates to CASSSGTGWNQPQHF. Full variable domain (remainder filled in from reference TRBV11-1 and TRBJ1-5): EAEVAQSPRYKITEKSQAVAFWCDPISGHATLYWYRQILGQGPELLVQFQDESVVDDSQLPKDRFSAERLKGVDSTLKIQPAELGDSAMYLCASSSGTGWNQPQHFGDGTRLSIL.

This clonotype was recorded at least ten times. In nucleotides, the CDR3 is TGTGCCAGCAGTCGACAGGGAAACCCCTACGAGCAGTACTTC. Its protein is CASSRQGNPYEQYF. The chain joins TRBV6-1 to TRBJ2-7; 7 bases agree with TRBD1. CDR3 size: 14 residues. CDR1 is MNHNS and CDR2 is SASEGT in the germline V gene. Unmatched junction bases numbered 6, after V lost 5 bases and J lost 2 bases.